This record concerns one TCR beta chain sequence. Germline CDR1 reads MNHEY; CDR2 reads SMNVEV (reference sequence). The CDR3 sequence is 17 residues long. The germline V and J ends were trimmed by 2 bases and 0 bases, with 13 bases remaining between them. The protocol was immunoSEQ multiplex PCR, while the TCRdb copy is restricted to in-frame clones and leaves out a portion. The repertoire consists of approximately 88,000 clones, with about nine tenths occurring once and the leading ten covering approximately 5%. The sample is drawn from a study of T cell responses to AZD1222 COVID-19 vaccine. The chain uses TRBV27 and TRBJ2-2; D might be TRBD1 (5 bases). The sequence derives from an adult who received the AZD1222 COVID-19 vaccine. The sample here was peripheral blood, taken 28 days after the second AZD1222 dose. CDR3 in amino acids: CASSLHQTEANTGELFF. DNA for the CDR3: TGTGCCAGCAGTTTACACCAGACAGAAGCGAACACCGGGGAGCTGTTTTTT.